The clone carrying this T cell receptor (beta chain) was recorded at least ten times. The CDR3 has 12 amino acids. With 6 bases removed from V and 4 bases from J, the gap between germline ends came to 9 bases. CDR1 is SNHLY, CDR2 FYNNEI, per germline. Per the authors' pipeline: It was from reference gene primer amplification that nucleated cell counts were estimated. Method: immunoSEQ multiplex PCR; TCRdb's copy keeps in-frame clones and lacks some. The DNA gave D and trimming, while V, J and clone size come from that table. The repertoire holds about 98,000 clones, with around 82% as singletons. The sample belongs to a study of blood T cell repertoires in COVID-19.

The chain couples TRBV2 to TRBJ1-2; D gene unclear. Sequencing input: peripheral blood. This TCR came from a man between 65 and 80 years old with active or convalescent COVID-19. The CDR3 nucleotides are TGTGCCAGCAGGCGGGTGGCCTATGGCTACACCTTC. This translates into CASRRVAYGYTF.